A selection of T cell receptor beta chains follows, all from one sample in a study of a mutant IDH1 vaccine in newly diagnosed glioma. Clones were sequenced by immunoSEQ multiplex PCR, and TCRdb holds only the in-frame ones, with some missing. The sample yields around 56,000 clones, 80% to 85% seen once. These receptors' targets are unknown. Sequences were derived from PBMCs, sampled from a glioma patient whose treatment included an IDH1 peptide vaccine. The receptors come from a woman aged 35 to 49 with glioma. Some clones in this sample may be carry-over from other donors' samples. The CDR3 runs from the conserved cysteine through the conserved F or W. A D gene is named only where the DNA matches it firmly. The size field is filled for only some rows; it gives once, few, many or a size class.

d_gene	v_gene	j_gene	abundance	CDR3nt	CDR3aa
-	TRBV5-1	TRBJ2-1	-	TGCGCCAGCCGGGACTCAGCCCCCAATGAGCAGTTCTTC	CASRDSAPNEQFF
-	TRBV6-1	TRBJ1-5	-	TGTGCCAGCAGTGACCAGCAGGGGAATCAGCCCCAGCATTTT	CASSDQQGNQPQHF
-	TRBV7-8	TRBJ1-2	-	TGTGCCAGCAGCCAGACCTCCGGGTACGGCTACACCTTC	CASSQTSGYGYTF
-	TRBV7-9	TRBJ1-2	-	TGTGCCAGCAGCCCGACCGTCCGCTATGGCTACACCTTC	CASSPTVRYGYTF
-	TRBV13	TRBJ2-3	-	TGTGCCAGCAGCTCCCGGGCCCACAGTCCGGATACGCAGTATTTT	CASSSRAHSPDTQYF
-	TRBV10-3	TRBJ1-3	-	TGTGCCATCCCGAAGGGGGGCCCCTCTGGAAACACCATATATTTT	CAIPKGGPSGNTIYF
-	TRBV7-2	TRBJ2-3	-	TGTGCCAGCAGCTTAGGTATTGTCAGCGGCACAGATACGCAGTATTTT	CASSLGIVSGTDTQYF
-	TRBV30	TRBJ1-2	-	TGTGCCTGGGGAATTAACTCCCAACCAACATCTAGCTACACCTTC	CAWGINSQPTSSYTF
TRBD2	TRBV30	TRBJ2-1	once	TGTGCCTGGAGTGAAAGCGGGGGACTCTACAATGAGCAGTTCTTC	CAWSESGGLYNEQFF
TRBD1	TRBV5-6	TRBJ2-5	once	TGTGCCAGCAGCACGCCGGGACAGGGATTCGGGGAGACCCAGTACTTC	CASSTPGQGFGETQYF
TRBD1	TRBV30	TRBJ1-6	few	TGTGCCTCGGGACAGAGCTCCTATAATTCACCCCTCCACTTT	CASGQSSYNSPLHF
TRBD1	TRBV30	TRBJ1-2	-	TGTGCCTGGAGTCTAGGGGGCAGCTATGGCTACACCTTC	CAWSLGGSYGYTF